The TCR beta chain under discussion was sequenced for a study of T cells in Graves' hyperthyroidism and ophthalmopathy. Study outcomes and limitations: In simple terms, a model built on 13 V-J features told ophthalmopathy apart from stable hyperthyroidism. Peripheral blood also featured most of the thyroid clonotypes expanded above 0.001.

The TCR beta CDR3 regions underwent amplification using RNA transcripts as the source. The TCR CDR3 was amplified in a first-round RT-PCR using the HTBI primer set. TCRdb reanalysed the multiplex PCR reads using MiXCR and keeps one entry per CDR3 protein. The table shows a few hundred thousand distinct CDR3 sequences, with under 15% occurring only once. The CDR3 consists of 19 residues. CDR1 is MNHEY and CDR2 is SMNVEV in the germline V gene (reference sequence). J lost 0 bases, V lost 2 bases, and 5 bases had no gene match. Turning to this clonotype: Its specificity is unknown.

Source material for PBMCs was over 7.5 ml fresh peripheral blood. The TCR sequence derives from a woman in her twenties or thirties with Graves' hyperthyroidism. The sample was blood. J is TRBJ2-2 and V is TRBV27, with 14 bases lining up with TRBD2. The CDR3 coding sequence is TGTGCCAGCAGTTTAACACGGACTAGCGGGAGGACGAACACCGGGGAGCTGTTTTTT. Its translation: CASSLTRTSGRTNTGELFF.